What follows are 23 T cell receptor beta chains derived from one specimen sequenced in a study of blood T cell repertoires in COVID-19. Clones were read by immunoSEQ multiplex PCR, and TCRdb kept only the in-frame ones, dropping some. The repertoire consists of about 32,000 clones, with roughly 85% occurring once and the leading ten covering approximately 6%. The material sequenced was peripheral blood. The receptors derive from a woman older than 75 with active or convalescent COVID-19.

The chain uses TRBV3-1 (or the pseudogene TRBV3-2) and TRBJ2-6; D remains unclear. CDR3 length equals 15 residues. Germline V gene lookup returns CDR1 LGHDT and CDR2 YNNKEL (reference sequence). V was pared by 5 bases and J by 1 base, with 9 bases between. The CDR3 nucleotides are TGTGCCAGCAGCAAGACAACGTCTGGGGCCAACGTCCTGACTTTC. Its translation is CASSKTTSGANVLTF.

The V call is TRBV20-1, the J call TRBJ1-5; D is unclear. The CDR3 contains 10 residues. V gave up 6 bases and J gave up 5 bases, with 5 bases separating them. The germline V gene has CDR1 DFQATT and CDR2 SNEGSKA (reference sequence). This chain's CDR3 is CSAGDQPQHF. The CDR3 DNA follows: TGCAGTGCCGGAGATCAGCCCCAGCATTTT.

This clone appeared once. The chain has TRBV5-4 and TRBJ2-1, with 9 bases lining up with TRBD1. V lost 3 bases to trimming and J lost 4 bases; unmatched junction nucleotides: 5. This CDR3 has 15 residues. CDR1 and CDR2 from the germline V gene are SGHNT and YYREEE (reference sequence). The CDR3 is CASSSTDRGYNEQFF. The DNA of the CDR3 is TGTGCCAGCAGCTCGACGGACAGGGGATACAATGAGCAGTTCTTC.

This clone was counted a single time. The rearrangement uses TRBV13 and TRBJ2-4; maybe TRBD1 (6 bases). The germline V gene has CDR1 PRHDT and CDR2 FYEKMQ (reference sequence). This CDR3 comprises 15 residues. V lost 2 bases and J lost 7, with 15 bases in between. Here the CDR3 reads CASSLNEGTGNIQYF. CDR3 sequence (DNA): TGTGCCAGCAGCTTAAACGAGGGTACAGGGAACATTCAGTACTTC.

This chain links TRBV5-6 with TRBJ1-1; D is uncertain. Deletions cut 0 bases from V and 2 bases from J, with 8 bases between. CDR3 size: 14 residues. CDR1 SGHDT and CDR2 YYEEEE come from the germline V gene. The CDR3 DNA is TGTGCCAGCAGCTTGGACAGCGGAAACACTGAAGCTTTCTTT. Its protein product is CASSLDSGNTEAFF.

The chain recombines TRBV7-8 with TRBJ2-5, with D perhaps TRBD2 (6 bases). V lost 5 bases and J 6 bases, leaving 25 bases between the germline ends. Germline V gene data show CDR1 as SGHVS and CDR2 as FQNEAQ. The CDR3 totals 17 residues. The CDR3 spells CASSLREVPHPGQTQYF. In DNA, the CDR3 is TGTGCCAGCAGCCTCAGGGAGGTACCTCATCCCGGACAGACCCAGTACTTC.

This rearrangement joins TRBV28 to TRBJ1-2; no clear D gene. From germline, CDR1 is MDHEN and CDR2 SYDVKM. The V end was cut by 6 bases, the J end by 6 bases, with 17 bases between. The CDR3 has 14 residues. CDR3 loop: CASRLGSLVHGYTF. The CDR3 bases are TGTGCCAGCAGGCTTGGTAGTTTGGTTCATGGCTACACCTTC.

V usage is TRBV7-2 and J usage is TRBJ2-7; D remains ambiguous. V shed 2 bases and J shed 2 bases, with 19 bases lying between them. Looked up from germline, CDR1 is SGHTA and CDR2 is FQGNSA. This CDR3 has 17 amino acids. The CDR3 reads CASSLYSSRKSAYEQYF. The CDR3 DNA is TGTGCCAGCAGCTTATATTCTTCCCGGAAAAGCGCCTACGAGCAGTACTTC.

This chain connects TRBV7-2 to TRBJ1-3; D uncertain. V lost 3 bases and J 0 bases, leaving 6 bases between the germline ends. CDR3 length: 14 amino acids. The germline V gene encodes CDR1 SGHTA and CDR2 FQGNSA. The chain's CDR3 is CASSFYNSGNTIYF. In DNA, the CDR3 is TGTGCCAGCAGCTTTTATAACTCTGGAAACACCATATATTTT.

The gene calls are TRBV28 and TRBJ1-2, with 7 positions matching TRBD1. The V segment lost 7 bases and the J segment 6 bases; nucleotides outside the gene matches: 11. CDR1 and CDR2 from the germline V gene are MDHEN and SYDVKM. This CDR3 has 14 residues. The CDR3 nucleotides are TGTGCCAGCAACTCACAGGGGTGGGGACATGGCTACACCTTC. It yields the protein CASNSQGWGHGYTF.

V gene TRBV7-6 combines with J gene TRBJ1-1, with D possibly being TRBD1 (5 bases). The CDR3 sequence is 14 residues long. The V gene lost 4 bases and the J gene lost 4 bases, with 13 bases spanning the gap. Germline V gene lookup returns CDR1 SGHVS and CDR2 FNYEAQ. The CDR3 nucleotides read TGTGCCAGCAGCTCCAGCTCCGGGGGCACTGAAGCTTTCTTT. Translation: CASSSSSGGTEAFF.

The gene calls are TRBV7-3 and TRBJ2-1, with 8 bases identical to TRBD2. The V gene's germline CDR1 is SGHTA and CDR2 FQGTGA. The CDR3 is 14 residues long. With V trimmed by 3 bases and J by 5 bases, 3 bases remained unmatched. The CDR3 DNA is TGTGCCAGCAGCTTCGGGACTAGTGACAATGAGCAGTTCTTC. Its translation is CASSFGTSDNEQFF.

This rearrangement joins TRBV7-2 to TRBJ2-1; 9 nucleotides match TRBD2. The CDR3 covers 19 residues. Germline-derived CDR1 and CDR2 are SGHTA and FQGNSA. J lost 4 bases, V lost 1 base, and 14 bases had no gene match. The CDR3 reads CASSLGGSGLALGYNEQFF. CDR3 sequence (DNA): TGTGCCAGCAGCTTAGGAGGGTCGGGACTAGCTCTAGGGTACAATGAGCAGTTCTTC.

The chain combines TRBV6-6 with TRBJ1-4, with 7 nucleotides matching TRBD1. The V gene's germline CDR1 is MNHNY and CDR2 SVGAGI (reference sequence). CDR3 length: 13 residues. With 8 bases clipped from V and 5 bases from J, the junction kept 5 bases outside the gene matches. CDR3 sequence reads: CASSRDSNEKLFF. The CDR3, as DNA: TGTGCCAGCTCCCGGGACAGCAATGAAAAACTGTTTTTT.

The chain uses TRBV10-3 and TRBJ2-5; 9 bases are a match to TRBD1. Germline V gene data show CDR1 as ENHRY and CDR2 as SYGVKD. Unmatched junction bases numbered 9, after V lost 5 bases and J lost 2 bases. The CDR3 totals 16 residues. The CDR3 reads CAISPGTGNTQETQYF. DNA of the CDR3: TGTGCCATCAGTCCCGGGACAGGGAACACTCAAGAGACCCAGTACTTC.

The chain employs TRBV7-8 and TRBJ1-2; D gene ambiguous. Trimming stripped 3 bases from V and 4 bases from J, with 12 bases between. Germline CDR1 reads SGHVS; CDR2 reads FQNEAQ. The CDR3 runs to 14 residues. As DNA, the CDR3 is TGTGCCAGCAGCTTGAAGAAACAGAGCTATGGCTACACCTTC. Its protein product is CASSLKKQSYGYTF.

This chain connects TRBV18 to TRBJ1-4; no clear D. The CDR3 loop spans 15 amino acids. The V and J ends lost 0 bases and 4 bases respectively, with 9 bases between them. Germline V gene sequence: CDR1 KGHSH, CDR2 LQKENI. CDR3 coding DNA: TGTGCCAGCTCACCACCGTCTGAGCGTAATGAAAAACTGTTTTTT. It is translated as CASSPPSERNEKLFF. Filled out from reference TRBV18 and TRBJ1-4, the complete variable domain reads NAGVMQNPRHLVRRRGQEARLRCSPMKGHSHVYWYRQLPEEGLKFMVYLQKENIIDESGMPKERFSAEFPKEGPSILRIQQVVRGDSAAYFCASSPPSERNEKLFFGSGTQLSVL.

The chain's CDR3 is CASSRAGGSYEQYF. The DNA of the CDR3 is TGTGCCAGCAGTAGAGCGGGAGGCTCCTACGAGCAGTACTTC. V gene TRBV5-8 combines with J gene TRBJ2-7; 9 nucleotides line up with TRBD2. CDR1 and CDR2 (germline): SGHTS, YDEGEE. The CDR3 spans 14 residues. The ends lost 5 bases at V and 0 bases at J; junction bases unmatched: 3.

The V and J genes are TRBV28 and TRBJ2-1, with D maybe TRBD1 (6 bases). The ends were cut back, 5 bases at V and 7 bases at J, with 21 bases in the middle. The CDR3 contains 16 residues. The V gene's germline CDR1 is MDHEN and CDR2 SYDVKM. This CDR3 is CASSPRGRLSSNEQFF. Here the CDR3 DNA reads TGTGCCAGCAGTCCCAGGGGCCGGCTTTCCTCAAATGAGCAGTTCTTC.

The chain employs TRBV11-2 and TRBJ1-1; 7 nucleotides agree with TRBD1. Germline assignment: CDR1 SGHAT and CDR2 FQNNGV. This CDR3 has 13 amino acids. V was pared by 5 bases and J by 5 bases, with 5 bases of the junction left unmatched. As DNA, the CDR3 is TGTGCCAGCAGCACCCGGACAGGTACTGAAGCTTTCTTT. Encoded protein: CASSTRTGTEAFF.

This clone was observed a handful of times. The chain recombines TRBV4-1 with TRBJ1-4, with D possibly being TRBD1 (5 bases). Germline assignment: CDR1 MGHRA and CDR2 YSYEKL. V lost 4 bases to trimming and J lost 3 bases, with 15 bases between them. The CDR3 length is 16 residues. The CDR3 protein is CASSPARQQPNEKLFF. The DNA for the CDR3 is TGCGCCAGCAGCCCCGCCCGACAGCAGCCTAATGAAAAACTGTTTTTT.

The chain carries TRBV18 and TRBJ2-5; the match to TRBD2 covers 8 bases. This CDR3 is built from 15 residues. The germline V gene encodes CDR1 KGHSH and CDR2 LQKENI. The ends lost 2 bases at V and 5 bases at J; junction bases unmatched: 7. CDR3: CASSPGRGATETQYF. CDR3 DNA: TGTGCCAGCTCACCAGGGCGGGGGGCCACGGAGACCCAGTACTTC.

The chain uses TRBV5-6 and TRBJ2-5, with D possibly TRBD1 on 6 matching bases. The CDR3 totals 14 residues. V lost 4 bases and J 2 bases, leaving 12 bases between the germline ends. The germline V gene encodes CDR1 SGHDT and CDR2 YYEEEE. CDR3 protein: CASSQWTDQETQYF. The CDR3 DNA is TGTGCCAGCAGCCAATGGACAGATCAAGAGACCCAGTACTTC.